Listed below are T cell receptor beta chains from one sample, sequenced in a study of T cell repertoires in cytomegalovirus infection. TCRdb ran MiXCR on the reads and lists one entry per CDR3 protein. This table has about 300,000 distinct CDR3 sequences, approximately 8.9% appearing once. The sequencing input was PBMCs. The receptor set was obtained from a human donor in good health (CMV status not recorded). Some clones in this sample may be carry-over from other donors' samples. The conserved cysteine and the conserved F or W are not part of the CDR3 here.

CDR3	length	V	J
ASIRGEGSKTQY	12	TRBV2	TRBJ2-5
ASSYSAGDVSNQPQH	15	TRBV6-6	TRBJ1-5
ASSQVGNNYNSPLH	14	TRBV14	TRBJ1-6
ATSSRDYSTDTQY	13	TRBV15	TRBJ2-3
SAPRPGQLYEQY	12	TRBV20-1	TRBJ2-7
ASNNGGELF	9	TRBV6-2/TRBV6-3	TRBJ2-2
SVRSRDSTGEQY	12	TRBV29-1	TRBJ2-7
SARGTGRFETQY	12	TRBV20-1	TRBJ2-5
ASRPTGDNEQF	11	TRBV7-3	TRBJ2-1
SAKTGWAKNIQY	12	TRBV20-1	TRBJ2-4
ASTPEGQGRDEAF	13	TRBV7-9	TRBJ1-1
SARDRAGQETQY	12	TRBV20-1	TRBJ2-5
SGRQGAVGNEQF	12	TRBV20-1	TRBJ2-1
SARNRIIPDTQY	12	TRBV20-1	TRBJ2-3
SARGHSEEETQY	12	TRBV20-1	TRBJ2-5
ASSTGGHGYGYT	12	TRBV23-1	TRBJ1-2
ASTDRVGNTEAF	12	TRBV5-1	TRBJ1-1
SATSLRDSYNEQF	13	TRBV20-1	TRBJ2-1
ASLLAASTDTQY	12	TRBV6-2/TRBV6-3	TRBJ2-3
ATTQGQGANTEAF	13	TRBV6-2/TRBV6-3	TRBJ1-1
ASSEVLASGGNEQF	14	TRBV2	TRBJ2-1
ASSEVREDTQY	11	TRBV6-1	TRBJ2-3
ASSHRWAGAGRNTQY	15	TRBV7-2	TRBJ2-3
AISPGLAGRETQY	13	TRBV10-3	TRBJ2-5
SAPLGGGDTEAF	12	TRBV20-1	TRBJ1-1
ASSLVGTGAGTNYGYT	16	TRBV7-2	TRBJ1-2
ASSIDGPQNIQY	12	TRBV19	TRBJ2-4
ASSLGQGMAGELF	13	TRBV6-5	TRBJ2-2
ASSRTGDYEQY	11	TRBV5-4	TRBJ2-7
AISESSGVYEQY	12	TRBV10-3	TRBJ2-7
ASSPQGGRDEQF	12	TRBV19	TRBJ2-1
SALTSTDTQY	10	TRBV20-1	TRBJ2-3
ASEGRSNTGELF	12	TRBV2	TRBJ2-2
ASSLVVALGGNTIY	14	TRBV7-9	TRBJ1-3
ASLDTYNEQF	10	TRBV2	TRBJ2-1
ASSYSAGGQETQY	13	TRBV5-1	TRBJ2-5
SVEVFADTGELF	12	TRBV29-1	TRBJ2-2
SVGLLANTEAF	11	TRBV29-1	TRBJ1-1
SVPSGGDTQY	10	TRBV20-1	TRBJ2-3
ASSFHQGAKRGYT	13	TRBV7-2	TRBJ1-2
AISDPNVYEQY	11	TRBV10-3	TRBJ2-7
ASSLGPTGKIEQF	13	TRBV5-1	TRBJ2-1
ASSSLTGGAYNEQF	14	TRBV19	TRBJ2-1
ASSVDRWEAF	10	TRBV7-8	TRBJ1-1
SVAGTGGNQPQH	12	TRBV29-1	TRBJ1-5
ASSTTGGGYT	10	TRBV7-9	TRBJ1-2
ASTHPGQNNEQF	12	TRBV6-2/TRBV6-3	TRBJ2-1
ASSVGWLAGASSYNEQF	17	TRBV9	TRBJ2-1
ASSPTEGAAKTQY	13	TRBV12-3/TRBV12-4	TRBJ2-5